This TCR beta chain originates from a study of blood T cells in healthy people across ages. Points from the study as a whole: Shifts in expanded clonotypes may have been confounded by donor CMV status, which was unknown. Aged donors had fewer naive CD4+ cells and lower diversity than long-lived donors.

The germline V gene has CDR1 SGHRS and CDR2 YFSETQ. The CDR3 consists of 16 residues. The V and J ends lost 4 bases and 0 bases respectively, with 14 bases between them. A second PCR of 7 to 11 cycles used a sample-barcoded 5' primer and a J-beta primer mix. The authors tagged each cDNA molecule using a template-switch adaptor with 12 random nucleotides. MiXCR, run by TCRdb on the 5' RACE reads, gives a single entry per CDR3 protein. The sample has more than 1 million distinct CDR3 sequences, under 45% seen once. Details on this clonotype: No antigen is known for it.

The sequence came from an older woman in good health. The rearrangement links TRBV5-1 to TRBJ2-4; maybe TRBD2 (5 bases). The sequenced sample consisted of blood. DNA of the CDR3: TGCGCCAGCAGCGGGTTTTCCGGGGTAGCCAAAAACATTCAGTACTTC. The encoded protein is CASSGFSGVAKNIQYF.